The rows below give T cell receptor beta chains drawn from one sample of a study of blood T cell repertoires in COVID-19. The repertoire was sequenced with immunoSEQ multiplex PCR; TCRdb's copy has only in-frame clones and lacks some. The sample lists approximately 150,000 clones; around 84% were seen once. The sequenced material came from peripheral blood. The receptors here all came from an elderly woman with acute or convalescent COVID-19. Both conserved end residues are part of each CDR3. The order of the fields is clone size, J gene, D gene, V gene, CDR3 protein, CDR3 DNA. D genes are given only for firm matches. Rows may omit the clone size; those that give it use once, few, many or a size class.

few,TRBJ2-6,TRBD1,TRBV28,CASSPLGTGGLSGANVLTF,TGTGCCAGCAGCCCCCTCGGGACAGGGGGTCTCTCTGGGGCCAACGTCCTGACTTTC
-,TRBJ1-5,-,TRBV3-1/TRBV3-2,CASSGRSNQPQHF,TGTGCCAGCAGCGGTCGGTCTAATCAGCCCCAGCATTTT
-,TRBJ2-2,TRBD1,TRBV5-1,CASSLGGRGRSGELFF,TGCGCCAGCAGCTTGGGTGGCAGGGGGCGCTCCGGGGAGCTGTTTTTT
once,TRBJ2-7,-,TRBV3-1/TRBV3-2,CASSPTVPYEQYF,TGTGCCAGCAGCCCCACAGTTCCCTACGAGCAGTACTTC
-,TRBJ1-6,TRBD1,TRBV5-6,CASSFGTGTSPLHF,TGTGCCAGCAGCTTCGGGACAGGGACTTCACCCCTCCACTTT
-,TRBJ1-5,TRBD1,TRBV7-9,CASSLDGTVYQPQHF,TGTGCCAGCAGCTTAGACGGGACAGTTTATCAGCCCCAGCATTTT
-,TRBJ1-1,-,TRBV19,CASSIINRVNTEAFF,TGTGCCAGTAGTATCATAAACCGGGTGAACACTGAAGCTTTCTTT
once,TRBJ2-2,-,TRBV7-9,CASSSLRSGNTGELFF,TGTGCCAGCAGCTCCTTAAGAAGCGGAAACACCGGGGAGCTGTTTTTT
once,TRBJ2-3,TRBD2,TRBV6-5,CATPPGGGTDTQYF,TGTGCCACCCCCCCGGGGGGGGGCACAGATACGCAGTATTTT
-,TRBJ1-5,-,TRBV6-6,CASSIQGSNQPQHF,TGTGCCAGCAGCATACAGGGAAGCAATCAGCCCCAGCATTTT
-,TRBJ2-1,TRBD2,TRBV29-1,CSPGVSGTHSYNEQFF,TGCAGCCCCGGGGTTAGCGGGACCCACTCCTACAATGAGCAGTTCTTC
-,TRBJ2-3,TRBD2,TRBV4-2,CASSQDPAGVGDTQYF,TGTGCCAGCAGCCAAGATCCAGCGGGAGTTGGAGATACGCAGTATTTT
-,TRBJ2-7,-,TRBV30,CAWRFGTTMYEQYF,TGTGCCTGGAGATTCGGGACAACCATGTACGAGCAGTACTTC
-,TRBJ1-2,TRBD1,TRBV5-1,CASRRDSAGPGYGYTF,TGCGCCAGCAGGCGGGACAGTGCGGGCCCGGGCTATGGCTACACCTTC
-,TRBJ1-1,-,TRBV7-9,CASSLGQWTEAFF,TGTGCCAGCAGCTTAGGACAATGGACTGAAGCTTTCTTT
-,TRBJ1-2,-,TRBV12-3/TRBV12-4,CASRKQANYGYTF,TGTGCCAGCCGTAAACAGGCGAACTATGGCTACACCTTC
-,TRBJ1-1,TRBD1,TRBV6-5,CASSRDWDRNTEAFF,TGTGCCAGCAGCCGCGACTGGGACAGGAACACTGAAGCTTTCTTT
-,TRBJ2-7,-,TRBV11-2,CASSSGQTYEQYF,TGTGCCAGCAGCTCGGGACAAACCTACGAGCAGTACTTC
-,TRBJ2-3,-,TRBV5-1,CASSLGVAATDTQYF,TGCGCCAGCAGCTTGGGGGTAGCGGCCACAGATACGCAGTATTTT
-,TRBJ1-6,TRBD1,TRBV28,CASKRDRGWNSPLHF,TGTGCCAGCAAAAGGGACAGGGGATGGAATTCACCCCTCCACTTT
-,TRBJ1-6,-,TRBV19,CASSSTGPNSPLHF,TGTGCCAGTAGTTCAACAGGGCCCAATTCACCCCTCCACTTT
-,TRBJ1-1,-,TRBV6-1,CASSEVAEAFF,TGTGCCAGCAGTGAAGTGGCAGAAGCTTTCTTT
-,TRBJ1-1,-,TRBV3-1/TRBV3-2,CASSLWEGWGTEAFF,TGTGCCAGCAGCCTATGGGAGGGTTGGGGCACTGAAGCTTTCTTT
-,TRBJ2-7,-,TRBV30,CAWSRDSEQYF,TGTGCCTGGAGCCGGGACTCCGAGCAGTACTTC
-,TRBJ1-2,-,TRBV14,CASSRSMTGDVEGYTF,TGTGCCAGCAGCCGTTCCATGACAGGCGACGTGGAGGGCTACACCTTC